This T cell receptor beta chain was captured in a study of identifying expanded T cells in peripheral blood. Notes on the study in general: Approximately 2-week clone count variance significantly increased as total template count grew. Approximately 1.1 clones differed between technical replicates, versus around 15 and 19 over time.

Comments on this clone: Its antigen is still unknown.

Healthy donors had no documented immune events, such as infections, while sampled. TCRdb keeps only in-frame clones here, not all; method: immunoSEQ multiplex PCR. The data hold around 130,000 clones, with approximately 86% observed a single time. V shed 5 bases and J shed 1 base, with 14 bases lying between them. CDR1 and CDR2 from the germline V gene are LNHDA and SQIVND (reference sequence). The CDR3 runs 15 residues. Sample: blood. This sequence was found in a person aged 18-70 years in good health. The J gene is TRBJ1-1, the V gene TRBV19; no firm D call. The CDR3 bases are TGTGCCAGTAGTGGAGTGATTTCGGGGAACACTGAAGCTTTCTTT. It yields the protein CASSGVISGNTEAFF.